This T cell receptor beta chain derives from a study of blood T cell repertoires in COVID-19. TCRdb's table, derived via immunoSEQ multiplex PCR, lists solely in-frame clones and lacks some. Among roughly 140,000 clones, around 87% were seen once, and the ten largest hold around 5.4%. Trimming pared 0 bases from V and 3 bases from J, leaving 9 bases between. The CDR3 has 15 amino acids. Germline CDR1 LGHDT, CDR2 YNNKEL (reference sequence). This rearrangement joins TRBV3-1 (or the pseudogene TRBV3-2) to TRBJ1-5, with unresolved D. Sequencing used peripheral blood. The source is a human donor in a cohort sampled during active COVID-19. In nucleotides, the CDR3 is TGTGCCAGCAGCCAAGATTCGGGTTCCAATCAGCCCCAGCATTTT. Translated, it gives CASSQDSGSNQPQHF.